One TCR beta chain is described in this entry. This specimen comes from a study of blood T cell repertoires in COVID-19. Study information: PBMCs, B-cell-depleted T cells, or T cells were the source of the cDNA or gDNA that made up the material.

Trimming took off 4 bases at V and 3 bases at J, with 12 bases between the two ends. CDR3 length equals 14 residues. Germline assignment: CDR1 SEHNR and CDR2 FQNEAQ (reference sequence). Two negative PCRs, clearance, or symptom resolution characterized the recovered Cohort 3 donors. Only in-frame clones appear in the TCRdb table, and some are missing; sequencing was by immunoSEQ multiplex PCR. The data show about 190,000 clones, with approximately 84% seen just once and roughly 3% held by the top ten. Sequenced material: PBMCs or T cells enriched from blood (not recorded which). This chain connects TRBV7-9 to TRBJ1-1, with D perhaps matching TRBD1 (6 bases). This clonotype originated in a woman under 40 who had recovered from COVID-19. The CDR3 reads CASSSAKGDTEAFF. CDR3 in DNA: TGTGCCAGCAGCTCGGCTAAGGGGGACACTGAAGCTTTCTTT. Variable domain in full (rest from reference TRBV7-9 and TRBJ1-1): DTGVSQNPRHKITKRGQNVTFRCDPISEHNRLYWYRQTLGQGPEFLTYFQNEAQLEKSRLLSDRFSAERPKGSFSTLEIQRTEQGDSAMYLCASSSAKGDTEAFFGQGTRLTVV.